A single T cell receptor beta chain is shown here with its context. The length of the CDR3 is 15 residues. Germline values: CDR1 MNHEY, CDR2 SVGAGI. The V and J ends lost 7 bases and 6 bases, in that order; junction bases with no gene match: 11. The sample comes from a study of blood T cell repertoires in COVID-19. About the research overall: Both acute and convalescent COVID-19 samples were obtained from the United States, Italy and Spain. The analysed material was cDNA or gDNA that came from T cells, B-cell-depleted T cells, or PBMCs.

In the original analysis: Amplified reference gene primers provided the basis for estimating nucleated cell counts. The table came from immunoSEQ multiplex PCR; TCRdb's copy has only in-frame clones and leaves some out. V and J calls and clone size are those listed in that table; D and trimming were worked out from the DNA. The sample yields roughly 110,000 clones, about 91% seen once. The sample was peripheral blood. The chain links TRBV6-5 to TRBJ2-1, with 8 bases fitting TRBD2. This TCR was recovered from a man between 45 and 60 years old with active or convalescent COVID-19. The CDR3 region has the DNA TGTGCCAGCATCCGAGCCACTAGCGGCCCCAATGAGCAGTTCTTC. It encodes CASIRATSGPNEQFF.